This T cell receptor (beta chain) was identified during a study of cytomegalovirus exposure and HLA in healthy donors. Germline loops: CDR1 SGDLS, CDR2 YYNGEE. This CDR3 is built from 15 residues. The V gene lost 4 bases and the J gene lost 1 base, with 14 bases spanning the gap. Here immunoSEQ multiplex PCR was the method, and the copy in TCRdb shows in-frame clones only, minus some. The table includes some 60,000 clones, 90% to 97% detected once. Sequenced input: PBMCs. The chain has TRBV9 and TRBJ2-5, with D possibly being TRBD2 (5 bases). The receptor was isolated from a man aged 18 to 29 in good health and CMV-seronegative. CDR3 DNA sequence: TGTGCCAGCAGCCGCGACCCAACTAGCCAAGAGACCCAGTACTTC. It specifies CASSRDPTSQETQYF.